What follows are 10 T cell receptor beta chains derived from one specimen sequenced in a study of blood T cell repertoires in COVID-19. The protocol was immunoSEQ multiplex PCR, while the TCRdb copy is restricted to in-frame clones and leaves out a portion. This table holds 300,000 or so clones, about 87% found once. The sequenced material came from peripheral blood. Receptor source: a young woman who had recovered from COVID-19.

The chain recombines TRBV7-2 with TRBJ1-5, with 7 bases matching TRBD1. Per the germline V gene, CDR1 is SGHTA and CDR2 is FQGNSA. V dropped 3 bases and J dropped 5; count of bases not matched to a gene: 4. The CDR3 is 14 amino acids. CDR3: CASSFQGGDQPQHF. The DNA for the CDR3 is TGTGCCAGCAGCTTCCAGGGGGGAGATCAGCCCCAGCATTTT.

This CDR3 reads CASSSRDSPQETQYF. The DNA for the CDR3 is TGCGCCAGCAGCTCCAGGGACAGCCCCCAAGAGACCCAGTACTTC. The chain links TRBV5-1 to TRBJ2-5; 7 nucleotides line up with TRBD1. CDR1 is SGHRS and CDR2 is YFSETQ in the germline V gene. Trimming took 3 bases from V and 1 from J; bases not matched to a gene: 6. CDR3 size: 15 residues.

V and J are TRBV27 and TRBJ1-1; no reliable D call. Germline-derived CDR1 and CDR2 are MNHEY and SMNVEV (reference sequence). V was shortened by 4 bases and J by 8 bases, with 23 bases between the two germline ends. This CDR3 is built from 16 residues. The CDR3 coding sequence is TGTGCCAGCAGTTCCCTCCTCATTGGACTGGATCGCGAAGCTTTCTTT. Translated, it gives CASSSLLIGLDREAFF.

This rearrangement joins TRBV7-2 to TRBJ2-7, with 12 nucleotides matching TRBD2. The CDR3 has 17 amino acids. The junction had 5 bases not matched to a gene; V was cut back by 1 base and J by 1 base. Germline CDR1 SGHTA, CDR2 FQGNSA. The CDR3 region is CASSLEVLAGGSYEQYF. For the CDR3, the DNA is TGTGCCAGCAGCTTAGAGGTACTAGCGGGGGGTTCCTACGAGCAGTACTTC.

CDR3 in amino acids: CASSTGQSYEQYF. The CDR3 DNA reads as TGTGCCAGCAGCACGGGACAGTCCTACGAGCAGTACTTC. The chain uses TRBV7-9 and TRBJ2-7, with 7 bases lining up with TRBD1. The germline CDR1 and CDR2 sequences are SEHNR and FQNEAQ (reference sequence). The CDR3 has 13 amino acids. V lost 5 bases to trimming and J lost 1 base; unmatched junction nucleotides: 2.

This sequence joins TRBV9 and TRBJ2-7, with 7 bases lining up with TRBD1. The germline V gene encodes CDR1 SGDLS and CDR2 YYNGEE. V gave up 4 bases and J gave up 2 bases; unmatched junction bases: 6. CDR3 length: 14 residues. The CDR3 loop is CASSPGTATYEQYF. In DNA form, the CDR3 reads TGTGCCAGCAGCCCCGGGACAGCGACCTACGAGCAGTACTTC.

This clone was observed a single time. The rearrangement links TRBV7-9 to TRBJ2-7, with a possible D match to TRBD1 (6 bases). Trimming took off 2 bases at V and 6 bases at J, with 8 bases between the two ends. The CDR3 covers 12 residues. Germline V gives CDR1 SEHNR, CDR2 FQNEAQ (reference sequence). CDR3 nucleotides: TGTGCCAGCAGCTTAACAGGGATCGAGCAGTACTTC. It codes for CASSLTGIEQYF. Supplemented by reference TRBV7-9 and TRBJ2-7, the full variable domain reads DTGVSQNPRHKITKRGQNVTFRCDPISEHNRLYWYRQTLGQGPEFLTYFQNEAQLEKSRLLSDRFSAERPKGSFSTLEIQRTEQGDSAMYLCASSLTGIEQYFGPGTRLTVT.

The chain joins TRBV29-1 to TRBJ1-4; TRBD1 agrees at 7 bases. The trim removed 4 bases at V and 5 bases at J, leaving 1 base unmatched. The CDR3 sequence is 12 residues long. CDR1 is SQVTM and CDR2 is ANQGSEA in the germline V gene. The chain's CDR3 is CSVGDRNEKLFF. The CDR3 DNA reads TGCAGCGTTGGGGACAGAAATGAAAAACTGTTTTTT.

In this sample, this clone turned up once. The gene calls are TRBV19 and TRBJ1-1, with D unclear. Germline V lookup: CDR1 LNHDA, CDR2 SQIVND (reference sequence). This CDR3 spans 13 amino acids. V lost 0 bases to trimming and J lost 6 bases, with 8 bases between them. The CDR3 loop is CASSIDGEAEAFF. DNA of the CDR3: TGTGCCAGTAGTATAGATGGGGAGGCTGAAGCTTTCTTT. The full variable domain, its missing parts supplied by reference TRBV19 and TRBJ1-1, is DGGITQSPKYLFRKEGQNVTLSCEQNLNHDAMYWYRQDPGQGLRLIYYSQIVNDFQKGDIAEGYSVSREKKESFPLTVTSAQKNPTAFYLCASSIDGEAEAFFGQGTRLTVV.

The chain has TRBV4-2 and TRBJ1-2; 9 bases are a match to TRBD1. Germline V lookup: CDR1 LGHNA, CDR2 YNFKEQ. Trimming took 0 bases from V and 4 from J; bases not matched to a gene: 6. This CDR3 has 16 amino acids. CDR3 loop: CASSQDRQGGAYGYTF. CDR3 DNA: TGTGCCAGCAGCCAAGATAGACAGGGGGGGGCCTATGGCTACACCTTC.